This section outlines one TCR beta chain sequence together with its context. Antigen specificity is unknown. CDR3-region Arm-PCR and iRepertoire HTBI primers produced the TCR beta libraries. TCRdb re-derived calls from the multiplex PCR reads in MiXCR, one entry per CDR3 protein. Of fewer than 450,000 distinct CDR3 sequences listed, more than 20% were seen once; the top ten hold around 20%. The sample comes from a study of regulatory T cells in long-lasting Graves disease. Study details: It was over 5 years of antithyroid drugs, with positive TSH receptor antibodies, that meant persistent Graves' disease. Notes on the study in general: The TCR repertoire of persistent Graves' patients was less diverse than that of newly diagnosed ones.

Time point given: persistent/refractory GD, antithyroid drugs over 5 years with positive TRAb. Making the TCR library involved RNA that had been extracted from PBMCs. The collection involved drawing roughly 9.1 milliliters of peripheral blood into EDTA tubes. CDR3 length: 11 residues. Per germline, CDR1 SGHDT and CDR2 YYEEEE. Trimming removed 6 bases from V and 6 bases from J, with 10 bases in between. The chain links TRBV5-6 to TRBJ2-7; D remains ambiguous. The receptor's source is a female donor with Graves disease. The sample in question was peripheral blood mononuclear cells (PBMCs), obtained when the disease was refractory, from a patient treated with antithyroid drugs. This chain's CDR3 is CASTGSSEQYF. Here the CDR3 DNA reads TGTGCCAGCACCGGTTCATCCGAGCAGTACTTC.